Sequencing of this TCR beta chain was carried out in a study of blood T cell repertoires in COVID-19 (TCRdb year 2020). A note on the overall study: Samples covering the acute and convalescent phases of COVID-19 were provided by collaborators in the United States, Italy and Spain. The material from the prospective study consisted of cDNA or gDNA derived from T cells, B-cell-depleted T cells, or PBMCs. Subjects who had been exposed to COVID-19, were actively infected with it, or had recovered from it provided the deeply sampled blood TCRbeta repertoires that made up the dataset. A freely available public database, intended as a resource for researchers studying the immune response to SARS-CoV-2, is where the repertoires were released. Samples were obtained from the ongoing ImmuneRACE study (first 160 participants) and from over 1,000 subjects provided by 6 global collaborators. Sample metadata almost always included a de-identified subject ID, COVID-19 status, age in years and sex. Where HLA class I and class II types were available, the types were taken from metadata supplied by the sample provider, not from assay-based typing.

Each collaborating institution followed its own protocols to collect whole blood in K2EDTA tubes. For TCRbeta analysis, collaborator samples were shipped as frozen whole blood, as isolated PBMCs, or as DNA extracted from either sample type. This clone is a singleton in its sample. Its binding antigen is unknown. Nothing much larger sits one base from this clone, and base qualities are not available. CDR3 length: 15 amino acids, cysteine to phenylalanine. The only DNA kept is the CDR3, 45 bases in frame from the first base. V gives up 5 bases and J gives up 12 bases, and the segment between their germline ends measures 23 bases. As encoded in the germline V gene, CDR1 is SGHVS while CDR2 is FQNEAQ. Findings and caveats that apply to the study as a whole: How much clinical and demographic metadata was included differed by source and by participant, and the metadata was provided uncurated.

TCRbeta CDR3 regions were amplified from genomic DNA by means of the immunoSEQ Assay, a bias-controlled multiplex PCR. Concerning the study's data processing: Within the assay, amplification of reference gene primers was used to estimate how many nucleated cells each sample contained. Sequence reads were collapsed and filtered to measure the absolute abundance of every unique TCRbeta CDR3 rearrangement. Productive Simpson clonality was computed per sample as the square root of Simpson's diversity index over productive rearrangements. TCRdb holds this immuneACCESS table with in-frame rearrangements only. Some clones are missing; in checked studies, unresolved V genes explain under half, and the rest has no known cause. V and J calls and clone size follow that table, whereas D and trimming were derived from the DNA. This sample holds 200,000 to 250,000 clones; roughly 76% were observed only once. Of the sample, around 4.7% is held by the ten largest clones.

This receptor was identified in a human donor in a cohort sampled during active COVID-19. The sequencing sample was made of peripheral blood. This sequence uses TRBV7-8 and TRBJ2-1, with TRBD1 perhaps the D gene, on 6 matching bases. The nucleotide sequence reads as follows: TGTGCCAGCAGCAGAGGAGACAGGACAGCCATAGGGCAGTTCTTC. This gives the protein CASSRGDRTAIGQFF. The entire variable domain, with the stretches around the CDR3 drawn from the reference TRBV7-8 and TRBJ2-1 proteins, is GAGVSQSPRYKVAKRGQDVALRCDPISGHVSLFWYQQALGQGPEFLTYFQNEAQLDKSGLPSDRFFAERPEGSVSTLKIQRTQQEDSAVYLCASSRGDRTAIGQFFGPGTRLTVL.